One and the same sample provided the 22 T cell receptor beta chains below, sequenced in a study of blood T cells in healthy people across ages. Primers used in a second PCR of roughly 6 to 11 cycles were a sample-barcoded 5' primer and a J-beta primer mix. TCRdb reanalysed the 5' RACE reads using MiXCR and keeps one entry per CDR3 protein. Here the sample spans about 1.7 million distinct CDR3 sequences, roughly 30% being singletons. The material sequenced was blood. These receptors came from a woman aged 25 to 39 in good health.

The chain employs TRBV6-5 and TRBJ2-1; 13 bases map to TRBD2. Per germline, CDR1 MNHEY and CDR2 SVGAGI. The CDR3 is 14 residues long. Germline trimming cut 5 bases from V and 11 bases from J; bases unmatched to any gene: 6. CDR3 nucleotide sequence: TGTGCCAGCAGTGAGATGACTAGCGGGAGGAAGCAGTTCTTC. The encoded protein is CASSEMTSGRKQFF.

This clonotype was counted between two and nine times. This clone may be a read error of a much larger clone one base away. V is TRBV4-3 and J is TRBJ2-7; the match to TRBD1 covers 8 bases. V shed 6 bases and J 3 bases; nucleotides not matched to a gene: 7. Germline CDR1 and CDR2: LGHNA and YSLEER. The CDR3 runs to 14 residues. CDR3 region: CASRAGTGHYEQYF. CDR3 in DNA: TGCGCCAGCAGGGCGGGGACAGGTCACTACGAGCAGTACTTC.

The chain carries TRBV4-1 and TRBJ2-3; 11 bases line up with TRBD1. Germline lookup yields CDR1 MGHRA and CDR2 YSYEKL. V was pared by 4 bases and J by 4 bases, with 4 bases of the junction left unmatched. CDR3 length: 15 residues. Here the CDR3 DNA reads TGCGCCAGCAGCCCGGGACAGGGGGAGCCAGATACGCAGTATTTT. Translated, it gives CASSPGQGEPDTQYF.

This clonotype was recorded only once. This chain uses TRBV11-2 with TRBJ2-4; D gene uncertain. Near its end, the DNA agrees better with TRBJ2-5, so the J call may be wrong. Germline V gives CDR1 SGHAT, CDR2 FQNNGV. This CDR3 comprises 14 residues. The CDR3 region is CASSLEIAWETQYF. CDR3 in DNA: TGTGCCAGCAGCTTAGAAATTGCCTGGGAGACCCAGTACTTC.

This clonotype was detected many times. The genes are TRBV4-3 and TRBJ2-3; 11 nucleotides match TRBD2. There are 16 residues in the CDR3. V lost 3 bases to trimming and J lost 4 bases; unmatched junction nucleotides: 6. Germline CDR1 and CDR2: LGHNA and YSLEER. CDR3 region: CASSHSTSGSSDTQYF. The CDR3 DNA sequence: TGCGCCAGCAGCCATTCCACTAGCGGGAGCTCAGATACGCAGTATTTT.

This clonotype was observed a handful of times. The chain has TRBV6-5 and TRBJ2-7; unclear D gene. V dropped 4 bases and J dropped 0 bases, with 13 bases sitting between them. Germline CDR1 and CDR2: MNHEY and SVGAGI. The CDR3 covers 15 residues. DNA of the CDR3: TGTGCCAGCAGTTTGGGTGAAGCTGACTCCTACGAGCAGTACTTC. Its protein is CASSLGEADSYEQYF.

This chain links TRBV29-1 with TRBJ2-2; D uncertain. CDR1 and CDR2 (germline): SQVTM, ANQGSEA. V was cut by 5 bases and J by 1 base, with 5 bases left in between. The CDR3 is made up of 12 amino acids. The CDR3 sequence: CSVSLNTGELFF. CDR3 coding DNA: TGCAGCGTTTCTCTGAACACCGGGGAGCTGTTTTTT.

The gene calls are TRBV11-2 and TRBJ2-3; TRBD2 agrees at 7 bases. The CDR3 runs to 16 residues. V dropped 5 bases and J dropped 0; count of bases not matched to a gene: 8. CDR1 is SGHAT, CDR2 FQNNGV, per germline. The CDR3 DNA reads TGTGCCAGCAGCCGCCGTCAGCGGGGAAGCACAGATACGCAGTATTTT. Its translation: CASSRRQRGSTDTQYF. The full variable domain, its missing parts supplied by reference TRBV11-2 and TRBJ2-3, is EAGVAQSPRYKIIEKRQSVAFWCNPISGHATLYWYQQILGQGPKLLIQFQNNGVVDDSQLPKDRFSAERLKGVDSTLKIQPAKLEDSAVYLCASSRRQRGSTDTQYFGPGTRLTVL.

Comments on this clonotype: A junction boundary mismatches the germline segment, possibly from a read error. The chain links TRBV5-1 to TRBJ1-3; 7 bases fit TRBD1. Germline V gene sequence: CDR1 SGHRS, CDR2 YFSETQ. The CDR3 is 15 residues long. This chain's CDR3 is CASSLGQTSGNTIYF. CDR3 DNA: TGTGCCAGCAGCTTGGGACAGACCTCTGGAAACACCATATATTTT.

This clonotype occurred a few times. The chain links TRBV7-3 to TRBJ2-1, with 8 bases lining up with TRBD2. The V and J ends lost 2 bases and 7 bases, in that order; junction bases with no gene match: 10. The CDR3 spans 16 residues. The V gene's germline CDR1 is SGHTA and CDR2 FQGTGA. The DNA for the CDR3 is TGTGCCAGCAGCTTACTATCGGGGGGGCGTCAAAATGAGCAGTTCTTC. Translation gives CASSLLSGGRQNEQFF. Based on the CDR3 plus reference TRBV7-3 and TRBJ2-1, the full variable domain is GAGVSQTPSNKVTEKGKYVELRCDPISGHTALYWYRQSLGQGPEFLIYFQGTGAADDSGLPNDRFFAVRPEGSVSTLKIQRTERGDSAVYLCASSLLSGGRQNEQFFGPGTRLTVL.

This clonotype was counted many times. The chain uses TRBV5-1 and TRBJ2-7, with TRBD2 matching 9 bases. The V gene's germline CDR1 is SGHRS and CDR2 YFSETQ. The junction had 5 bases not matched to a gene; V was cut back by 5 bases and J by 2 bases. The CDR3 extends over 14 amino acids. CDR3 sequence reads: CASRAGTSTYEQYF. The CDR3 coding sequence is TGCGCCAGCAGAGCGGGGACTAGCACCTACGAGCAGTACTTC.

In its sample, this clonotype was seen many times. CDR3 sequence: CSVELSAVEETQYF. In DNA form, the CDR3 reads TGCAGCGTTGAATTGTCTGCCGTAGAAGAGACCCAGTACTTC. The V call is TRBV29-1, the J call TRBJ2-5; D not certain. This CDR3 is 14 amino acids long. Germline CDR1 SQVTM, CDR2 ANQGSEA. V was cut by 2 bases and J by 3 bases, with 13 bases left in between.

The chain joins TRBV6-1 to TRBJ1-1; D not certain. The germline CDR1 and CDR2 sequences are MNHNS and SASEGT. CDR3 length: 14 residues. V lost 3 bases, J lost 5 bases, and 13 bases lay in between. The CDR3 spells CASSDDSLGTEAFF. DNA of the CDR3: TGTGCCAGCAGTGACGACTCCCTAGGGACTGAAGCTTTCTTT.

In DNA form, the CDR3 reads TGTGCCAGCAGCGTAGGCGGGATTCTCTCCTACAATGAGCAGTTCTTC. This sequence encodes CASSVGGILSYNEQFF. The rearrangement uses TRBV9 and TRBJ2-1, with D perhaps matching TRBD2 (6 bases). Germline lookup yields CDR1 SGDLS and CDR2 YYNGEE. The CDR3 is made up of 16 amino acids. The V gene lost 0 bases and the J gene lost 0 bases, with 10 bases spanning the gap.

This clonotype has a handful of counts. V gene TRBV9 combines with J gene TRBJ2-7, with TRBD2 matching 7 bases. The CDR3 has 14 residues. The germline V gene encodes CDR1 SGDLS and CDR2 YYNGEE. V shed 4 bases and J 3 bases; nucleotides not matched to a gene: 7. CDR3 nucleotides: TGTGCCAGCAGCCCCGGGACTACCAACTACGAGCAGTACTTC. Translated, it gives CASSPGTTNYEQYF.

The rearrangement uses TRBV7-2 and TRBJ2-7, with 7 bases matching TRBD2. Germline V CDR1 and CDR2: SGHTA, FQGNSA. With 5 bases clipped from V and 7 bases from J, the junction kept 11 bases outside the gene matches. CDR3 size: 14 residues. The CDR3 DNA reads TGTGCCAGCAGCACCAGCGGGACCAGGTCGGAGCAGTACTTC. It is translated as CASSTSGTRSEQYF.

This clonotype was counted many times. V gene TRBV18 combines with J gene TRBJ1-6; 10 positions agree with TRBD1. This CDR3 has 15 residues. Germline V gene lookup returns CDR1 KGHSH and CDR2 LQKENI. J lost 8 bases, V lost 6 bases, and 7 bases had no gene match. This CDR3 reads CASSPGQGFHSPLHF. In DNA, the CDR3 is TGTGCCAGCTCTCCGGGACAGGGGTTTCATTCACCCCTCCACTTT.

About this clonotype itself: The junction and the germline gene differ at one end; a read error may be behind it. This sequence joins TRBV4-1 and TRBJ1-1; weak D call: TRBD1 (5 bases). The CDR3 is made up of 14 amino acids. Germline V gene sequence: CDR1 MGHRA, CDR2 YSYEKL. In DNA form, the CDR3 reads TGCGCCAGCAACCAAGAACCAGGGTACGATGAAGCTTTCTTT. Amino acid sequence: CASNQEPGYDEAFF.

The DNA for the CDR3 is TGTGCCAGCAGATTCACCGGGACGACGGGCGAGCAGTACTTC. Residues: CASRFTGTTGEQYF. This rearrangement joins TRBV12-3 or TRBV12-4 to TRBJ2-5, with D tentatively TRBD1 or TRBD2 (5 bases each). TRBJ2-7 explains the end of the DNA better; the J call may be wrong. CDR3 size: 14 residues.

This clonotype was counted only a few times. For the CDR3, the DNA is TGTGCCAGCAATATAGGGGCCAACGTCCTGACTTTC. It encodes CASNIGANVLTF. The chain combines TRBV2 with TRBJ2-6; D is undetermined. V was shortened by 7 bases and J by 4 bases, with 5 bases between the two germline ends. CDR1 is SNHLY, CDR2 FYNNEI, per germline. The CDR3 covers 12 residues. Combining the CDR3 with reference TRBV2 and TRBJ2-6 gives the whole variable domain EPEVTQTPSHQVTQMGQEVILRCVPISNHLYFYWYRQILGQKVEFLVSFYNNEISEKSEIFDDQFSVERPDGSNFTLKIRSTKLEDSAMYFCASNIGANVLTFGAGSRLTVL.

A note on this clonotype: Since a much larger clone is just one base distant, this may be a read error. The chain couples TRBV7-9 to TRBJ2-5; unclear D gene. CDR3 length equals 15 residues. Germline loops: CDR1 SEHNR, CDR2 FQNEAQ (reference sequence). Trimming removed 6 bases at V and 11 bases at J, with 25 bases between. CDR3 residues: CASRSLGPNNNEQYF. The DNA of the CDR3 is TGTGCCAGCAGGTCCCTAGGACCGAACAACAATGAGCAGTACTTC.

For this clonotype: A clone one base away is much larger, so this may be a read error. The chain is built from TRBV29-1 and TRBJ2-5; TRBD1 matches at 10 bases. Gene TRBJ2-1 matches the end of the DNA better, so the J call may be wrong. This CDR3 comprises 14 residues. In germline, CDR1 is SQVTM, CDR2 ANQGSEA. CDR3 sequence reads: CSVVGDRGRETQFF. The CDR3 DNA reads TGCAGCGTTGTAGGGGACAGGGGACGAGAGACCCAGTTCTTC.